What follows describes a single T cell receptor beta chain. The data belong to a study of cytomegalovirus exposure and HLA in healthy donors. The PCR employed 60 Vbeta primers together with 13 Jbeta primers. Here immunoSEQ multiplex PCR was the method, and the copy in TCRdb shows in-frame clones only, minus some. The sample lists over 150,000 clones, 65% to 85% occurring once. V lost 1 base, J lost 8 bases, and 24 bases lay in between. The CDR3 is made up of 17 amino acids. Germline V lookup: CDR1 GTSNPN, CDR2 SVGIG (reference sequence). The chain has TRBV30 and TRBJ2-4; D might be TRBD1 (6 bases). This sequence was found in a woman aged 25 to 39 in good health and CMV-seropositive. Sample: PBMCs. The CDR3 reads CAWSGRVSYTGFDIQYF. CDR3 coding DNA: TGTGCCTGGAGTGGACGAGTGTCCTATACAGGGTTTGACATTCAGTACTTC.